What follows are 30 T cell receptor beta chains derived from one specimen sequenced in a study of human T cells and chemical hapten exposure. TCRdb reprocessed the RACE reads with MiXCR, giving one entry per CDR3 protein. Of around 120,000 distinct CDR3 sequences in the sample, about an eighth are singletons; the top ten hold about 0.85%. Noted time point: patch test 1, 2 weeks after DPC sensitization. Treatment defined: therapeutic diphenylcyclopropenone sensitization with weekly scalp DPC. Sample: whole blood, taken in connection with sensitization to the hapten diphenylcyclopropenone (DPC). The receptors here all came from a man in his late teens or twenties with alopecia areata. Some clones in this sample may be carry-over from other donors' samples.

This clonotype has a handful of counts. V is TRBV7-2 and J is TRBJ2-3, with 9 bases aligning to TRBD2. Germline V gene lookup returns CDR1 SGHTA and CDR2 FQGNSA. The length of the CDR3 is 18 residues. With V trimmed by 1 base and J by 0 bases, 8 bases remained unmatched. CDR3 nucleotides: TGTGCCAGCAGCTTAGTTGGGGTAGCGGGGGAGAGCACAGATACGCAGTATTTT. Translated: CASSLVGVAGESTDTQYF.

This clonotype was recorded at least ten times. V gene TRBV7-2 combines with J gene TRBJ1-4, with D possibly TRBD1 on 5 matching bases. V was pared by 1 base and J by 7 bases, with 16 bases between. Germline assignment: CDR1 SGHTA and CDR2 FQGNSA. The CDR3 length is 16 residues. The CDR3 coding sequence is TGTGCCAGCAGCTTAGGTCCAATATCGGGGGGTGAAAAACTGTTTTTT. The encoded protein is CASSLGPISGGEKLFF.

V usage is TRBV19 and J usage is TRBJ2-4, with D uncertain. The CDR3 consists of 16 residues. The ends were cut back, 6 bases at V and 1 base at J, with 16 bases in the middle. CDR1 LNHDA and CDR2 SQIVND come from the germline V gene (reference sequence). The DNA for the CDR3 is TGTGCCAGTAGGGTGGTTAGGGCGGCCGCCAAAAACATTCAGTACTTC. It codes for CASRVVRAAAKNIQYF.

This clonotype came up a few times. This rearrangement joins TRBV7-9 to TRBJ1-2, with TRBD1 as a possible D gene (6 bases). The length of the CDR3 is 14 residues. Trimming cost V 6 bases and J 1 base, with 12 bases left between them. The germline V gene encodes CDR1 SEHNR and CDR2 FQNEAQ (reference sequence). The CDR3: CASRTYRVNYGYTF. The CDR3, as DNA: TGTGCCAGCAGGACGTACAGGGTTAACTATGGCTACACCTTC.

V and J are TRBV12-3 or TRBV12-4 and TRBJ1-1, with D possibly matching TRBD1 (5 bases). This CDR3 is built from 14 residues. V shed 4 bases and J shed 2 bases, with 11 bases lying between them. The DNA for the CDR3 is TGTGCCAGCAGTTACGACAGAATCAACACTGAAGCTTTCTTT. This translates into CASSYDRINTEAFF.

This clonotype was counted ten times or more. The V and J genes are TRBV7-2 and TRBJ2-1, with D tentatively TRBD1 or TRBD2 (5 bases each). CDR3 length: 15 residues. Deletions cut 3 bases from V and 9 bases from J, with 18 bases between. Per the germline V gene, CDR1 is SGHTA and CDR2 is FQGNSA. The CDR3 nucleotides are TGTGCCAGCAGCTTCGTGGCCGGGGACCTCGGTGAGCAGTTCTTC. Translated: CASSFVAGDLGEQFF.

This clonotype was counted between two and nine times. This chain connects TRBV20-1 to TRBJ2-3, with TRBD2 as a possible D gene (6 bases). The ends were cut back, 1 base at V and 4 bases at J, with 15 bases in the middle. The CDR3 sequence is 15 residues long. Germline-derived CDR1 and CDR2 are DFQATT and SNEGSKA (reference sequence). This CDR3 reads CSARGGDLGPDTQYF. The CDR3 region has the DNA TGCAGTGCTAGAGGGGGGGATCTCGGGCCAGATACGCAGTATTTT.

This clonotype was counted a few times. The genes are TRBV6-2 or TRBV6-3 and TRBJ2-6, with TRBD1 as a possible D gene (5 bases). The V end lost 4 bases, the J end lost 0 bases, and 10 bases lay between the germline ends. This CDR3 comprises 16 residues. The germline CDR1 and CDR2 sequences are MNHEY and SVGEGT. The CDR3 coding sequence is TGTGCCAGCAGTTCACTCAGGGTCTCTGGGGCCAACGTCCTGACTTTC. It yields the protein CASSSLRVSGANVLTF.

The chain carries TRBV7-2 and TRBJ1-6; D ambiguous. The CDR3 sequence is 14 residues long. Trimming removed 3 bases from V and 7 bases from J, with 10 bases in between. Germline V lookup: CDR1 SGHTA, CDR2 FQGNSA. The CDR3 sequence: CASSLITLNSPLHF. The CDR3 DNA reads TGTGCCAGCAGCTTGATTACCCTCAATTCACCCCTCCACTTT. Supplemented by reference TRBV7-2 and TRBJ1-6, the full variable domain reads GAGVSQSPSNKVTEKGKDVELRCDPISGHTALYWYRQSLGQGLEFLIYFQGNSAPDKSGLPSDRFSAERTGGSVSTLTIQRTQQEDSAVYLCASSLITLNSPLHFGNGTRLTVT.

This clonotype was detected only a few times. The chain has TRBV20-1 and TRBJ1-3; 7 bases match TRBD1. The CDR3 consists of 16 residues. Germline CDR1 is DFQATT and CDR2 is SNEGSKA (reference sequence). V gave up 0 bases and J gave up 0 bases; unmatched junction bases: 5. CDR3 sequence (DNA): TGCAGTGCTAGAGAGGACAGGCTCCTCTCTGGAAACACCATATATTTT. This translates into CSAREDRLLSGNTIYF.

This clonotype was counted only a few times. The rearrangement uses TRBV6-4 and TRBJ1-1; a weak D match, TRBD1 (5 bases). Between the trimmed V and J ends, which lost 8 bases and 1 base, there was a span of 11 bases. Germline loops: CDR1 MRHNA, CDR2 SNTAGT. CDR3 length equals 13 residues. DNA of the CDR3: TGTGCCAGCTCCAGGGAATCGAACACTGAAGCTTTCTTT. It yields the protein CASSRESNTEAFF.

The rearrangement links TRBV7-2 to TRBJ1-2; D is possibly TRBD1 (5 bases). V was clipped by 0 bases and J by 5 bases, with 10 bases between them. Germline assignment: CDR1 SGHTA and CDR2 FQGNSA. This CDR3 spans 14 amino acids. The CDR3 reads CASSLAGVGYGYTF. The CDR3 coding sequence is TGTGCCAGCAGCTTAGCAGGGGTCGGGTATGGCTACACCTTC.

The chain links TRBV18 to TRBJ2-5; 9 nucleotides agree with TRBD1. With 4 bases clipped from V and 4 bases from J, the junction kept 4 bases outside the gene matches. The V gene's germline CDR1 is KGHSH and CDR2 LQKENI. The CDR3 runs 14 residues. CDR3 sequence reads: CASSHRTGVETQYF. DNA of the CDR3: TGTGCCAGCTCACACCGGACAGGGGTAGAGACCCAGTACTTC. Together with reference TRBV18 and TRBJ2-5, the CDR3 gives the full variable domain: NAGVMQNPRHLVRRRGQEARLRCSPMKGHSHVYWYRQLPEEGLKFMVYLQKENIIDESGMPKERFSAEFPKEGPSILRIQQVVRGDSAAYFCASSHRTGVETQYFGPGTRLLVL.

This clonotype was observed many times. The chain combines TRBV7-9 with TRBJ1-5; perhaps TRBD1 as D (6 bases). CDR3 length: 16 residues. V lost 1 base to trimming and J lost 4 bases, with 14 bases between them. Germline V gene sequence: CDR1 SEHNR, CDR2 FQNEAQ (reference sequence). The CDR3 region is CASSLGARGSNQPQHF. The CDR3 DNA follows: TGTGCCAGCAGCTTAGGCGCCAGGGGATCTAATCAGCCCCAGCATTTT.

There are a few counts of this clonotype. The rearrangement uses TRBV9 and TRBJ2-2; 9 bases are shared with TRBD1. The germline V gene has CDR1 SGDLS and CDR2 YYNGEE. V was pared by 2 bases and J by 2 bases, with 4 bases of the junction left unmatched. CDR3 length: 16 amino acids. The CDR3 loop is CASSVPGQGNTGELFF. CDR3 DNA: TGTGCCAGCAGCGTTCCGGGACAGGGCAACACCGGGGAGCTGTTTTTT.

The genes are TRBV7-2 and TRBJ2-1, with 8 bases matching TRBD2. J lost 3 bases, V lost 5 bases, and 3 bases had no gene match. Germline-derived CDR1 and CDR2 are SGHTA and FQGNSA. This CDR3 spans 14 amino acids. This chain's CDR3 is CASSLGRVYNEQFF. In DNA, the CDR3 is TGTGCCAGCAGCCTCGGGAGGGTCTACAATGAGCAGTTCTTC.

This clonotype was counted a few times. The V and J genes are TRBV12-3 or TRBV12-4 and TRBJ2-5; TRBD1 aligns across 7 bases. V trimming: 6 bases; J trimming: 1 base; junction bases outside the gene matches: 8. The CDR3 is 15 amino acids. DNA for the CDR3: TGTGCCAGCAGGCCCCCTACAGGGGCCCAAGAGACCCAGTACTTC. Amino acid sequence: CASRPPTGAQETQYF.

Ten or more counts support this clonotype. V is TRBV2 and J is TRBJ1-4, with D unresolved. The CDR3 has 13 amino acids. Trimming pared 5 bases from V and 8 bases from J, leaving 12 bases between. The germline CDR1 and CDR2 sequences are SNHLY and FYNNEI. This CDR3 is CASSTGEKEKLFF. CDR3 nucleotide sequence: TGTGCCAGCAGTACGGGTGAGAAGGAAAAACTGTTTTTT.

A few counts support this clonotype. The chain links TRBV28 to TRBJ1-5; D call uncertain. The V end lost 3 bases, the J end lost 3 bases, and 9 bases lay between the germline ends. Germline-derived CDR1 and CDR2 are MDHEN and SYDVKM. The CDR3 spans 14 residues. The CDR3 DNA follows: TGTGCCAGCAGTTTCATACGGTCCAATCAGCCCCAGCATTTT. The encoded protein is CASSFIRSNQPQHF.

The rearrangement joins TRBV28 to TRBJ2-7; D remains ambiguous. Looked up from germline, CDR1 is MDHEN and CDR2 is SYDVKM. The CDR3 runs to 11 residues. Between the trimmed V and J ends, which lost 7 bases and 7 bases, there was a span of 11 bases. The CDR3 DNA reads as TGTGCCAGCACCGTGGTGGGGGAGCAGTACTTC. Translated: CASTVVGEQYF.

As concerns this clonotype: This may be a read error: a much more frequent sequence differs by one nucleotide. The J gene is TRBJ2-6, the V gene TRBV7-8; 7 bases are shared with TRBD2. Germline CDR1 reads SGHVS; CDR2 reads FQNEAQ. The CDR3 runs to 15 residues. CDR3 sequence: CASSFGLVGTNVLTF. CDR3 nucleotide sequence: TGTGCCAGCAGCTTCGGACTAGTTGGGACCAACGTCCTGACTTTC.

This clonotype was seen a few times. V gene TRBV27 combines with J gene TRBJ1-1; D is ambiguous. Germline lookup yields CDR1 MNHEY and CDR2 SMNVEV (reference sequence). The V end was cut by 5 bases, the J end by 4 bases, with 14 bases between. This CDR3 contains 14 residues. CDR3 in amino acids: CASSQRTEPTEAFF. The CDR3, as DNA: TGTGCCAGCAGTCAACGGACGGAACCCACTGAAGCTTTCTTT.

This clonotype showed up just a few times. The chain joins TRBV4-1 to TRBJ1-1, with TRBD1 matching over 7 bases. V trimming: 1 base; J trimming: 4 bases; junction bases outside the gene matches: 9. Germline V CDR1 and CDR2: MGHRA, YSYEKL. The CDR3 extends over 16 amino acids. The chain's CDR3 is CASSQVSNRGATEAFF. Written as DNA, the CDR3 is TGCGCCAGCAGCCAAGTCTCAAACAGGGGAGCCACTGAAGCTTTCTTT.

CDR3 coding DNA: TGTGCCAGCGACGGGGCGAGCAATCAGCCCCAGCATTTT. Amino acids: CASDGASNQPQHF. The rearrangement uses TRBV28 and TRBJ1-5; tentatively, D is TRBD1 (5 bases). V dropped 8 bases and J dropped 1 base, with 9 bases sitting between them. Germline CDR1 is MDHEN and CDR2 is SYDVKM. The CDR3 extends over 13 amino acids.

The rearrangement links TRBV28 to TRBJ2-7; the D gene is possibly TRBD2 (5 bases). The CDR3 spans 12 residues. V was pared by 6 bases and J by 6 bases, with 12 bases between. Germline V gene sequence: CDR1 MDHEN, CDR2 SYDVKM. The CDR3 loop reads CASRLASSEQYF. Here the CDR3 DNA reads TGTGCCAGCAGGCTAGCAAGTTCCGAGCAGTACTTC.

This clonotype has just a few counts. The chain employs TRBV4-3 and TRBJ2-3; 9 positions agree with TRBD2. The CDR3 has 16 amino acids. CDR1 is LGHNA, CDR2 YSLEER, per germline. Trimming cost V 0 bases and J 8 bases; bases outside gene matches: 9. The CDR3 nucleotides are TGCGCCAGCAGCCAAGATTCCGCGGGGGGGCGTCGTACGCAGTATTTT. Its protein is CASSQDSAGGRRTQYF.

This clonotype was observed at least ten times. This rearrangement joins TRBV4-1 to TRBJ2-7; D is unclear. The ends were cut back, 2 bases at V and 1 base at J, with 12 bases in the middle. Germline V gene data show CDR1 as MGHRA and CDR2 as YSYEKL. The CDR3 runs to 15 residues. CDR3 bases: TGCGCCAGCAGCCAAAATTGGGCACCTTCCTACGAGCAGTACGTC. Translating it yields CASSQNWAPSYEQYV.

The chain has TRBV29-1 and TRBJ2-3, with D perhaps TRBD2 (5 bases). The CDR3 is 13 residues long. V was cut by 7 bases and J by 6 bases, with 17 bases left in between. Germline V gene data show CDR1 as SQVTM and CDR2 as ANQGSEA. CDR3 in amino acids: CSGGGLPTDTQYF. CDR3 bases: TGCAGCGGCGGCGGGCTTCCTACGGATACGCAGTATTTT.

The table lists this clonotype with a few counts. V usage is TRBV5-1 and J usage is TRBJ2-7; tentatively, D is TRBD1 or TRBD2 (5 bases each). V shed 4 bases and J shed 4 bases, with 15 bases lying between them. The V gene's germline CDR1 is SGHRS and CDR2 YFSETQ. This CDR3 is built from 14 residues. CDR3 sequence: CASSARDGGYEQYV. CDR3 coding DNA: TGCGCCAGCAGCGCCCGGGACGGCGGTTACGAGCAGTACGTC.

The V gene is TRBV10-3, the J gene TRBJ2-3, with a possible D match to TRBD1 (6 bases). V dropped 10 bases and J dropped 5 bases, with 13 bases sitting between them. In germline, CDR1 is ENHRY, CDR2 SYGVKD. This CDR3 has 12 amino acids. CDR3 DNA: TGTGCCACCGGCCCAGGGGAAGATACGCAGTATTTT. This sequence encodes CATGPGEDTQYF.